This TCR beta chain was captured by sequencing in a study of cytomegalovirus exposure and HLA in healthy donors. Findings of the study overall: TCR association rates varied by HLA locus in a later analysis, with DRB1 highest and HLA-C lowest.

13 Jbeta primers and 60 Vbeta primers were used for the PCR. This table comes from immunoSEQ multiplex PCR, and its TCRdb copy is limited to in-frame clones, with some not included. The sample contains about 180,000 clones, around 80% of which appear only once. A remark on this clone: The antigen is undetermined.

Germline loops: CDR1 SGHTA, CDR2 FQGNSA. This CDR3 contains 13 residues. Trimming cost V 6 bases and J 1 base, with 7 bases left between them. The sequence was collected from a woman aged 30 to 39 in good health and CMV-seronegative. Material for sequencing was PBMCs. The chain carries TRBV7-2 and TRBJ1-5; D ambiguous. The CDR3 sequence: CASRSFSNQPQHF. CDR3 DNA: TGTGCCAGCAGGTCCTTCAGCAATCAGCCCCAGCATTTT.